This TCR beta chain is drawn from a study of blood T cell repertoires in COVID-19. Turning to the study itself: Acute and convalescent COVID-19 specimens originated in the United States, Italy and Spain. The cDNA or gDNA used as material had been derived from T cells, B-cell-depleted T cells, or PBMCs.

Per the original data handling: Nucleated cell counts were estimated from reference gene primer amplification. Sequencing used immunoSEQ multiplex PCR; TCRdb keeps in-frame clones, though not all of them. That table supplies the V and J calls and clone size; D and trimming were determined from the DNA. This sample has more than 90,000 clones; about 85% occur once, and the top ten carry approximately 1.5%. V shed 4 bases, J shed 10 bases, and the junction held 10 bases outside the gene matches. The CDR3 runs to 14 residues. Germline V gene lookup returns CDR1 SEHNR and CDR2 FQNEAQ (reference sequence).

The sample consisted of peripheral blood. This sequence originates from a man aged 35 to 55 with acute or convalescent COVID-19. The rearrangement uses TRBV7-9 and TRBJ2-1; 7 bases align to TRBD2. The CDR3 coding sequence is TGTGCCAGCAGCTCGGGGGGACGGTCTTTGGAGCAGTTCTTC. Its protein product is CASSSGGRSLEQFF.